Listed below are T cell receptor beta chains from one sample, sequenced in a study of CD8 T cells in ankylosing spondylitis. Each CDR3 protein is one row after TCRdb ran MiXCR on the 5' RACE reads. Of 250,000 to 400,000 distinct CDR3 sequences listed, around a tenth are singletons. The source material was blood, either unsorted or a sorted T cell fraction (not recorded which). These receptors were obtained from a female donor with ankylosing spondylitis or in good health (not recorded which). Both conserved end residues are part of each CDR3. The order of the fields is J gene, clone size, V gene, D gene, CDR3 DNA, CDR3 protein. The D gene is left open where the match is weak. Not every row has a clone size; where given, it reads once, few, many or a size class.

j_call: TRBJ1-3; clone_size: many; v_call: TRBV7-8; d_call: NA; cdr3_nt: TGTGCCAGCAGCCTTCGCCGGGATCACTCTGGAAACACCATATATTTT; cdr3_aa: CASSLRRDHSGNTIYF
j_call: TRBJ2-5; clone_size: few; v_call: TRBV12-3/TRBV12-4; d_call: NA; cdr3_nt: TGTGCCAGCAGTCCCTCCTCTTTCCAGACCCAGTACTTC; cdr3_aa: CASSPSSFQTQYF
j_call: TRBJ1-4; clone_size: NA; v_call: TRBV18; d_call: TRBD1; cdr3_nt: TGTGCCAGCTCACCCCGGGACAGTTCAACTAATGAAAAACTGTTTTTT; cdr3_aa: CASSPRDSSTNEKLFF
j_call: TRBJ1-6; clone_size: many; v_call: TRBV2; d_call: NA; cdr3_nt: TGTGCCAGCAAAGCGGAGGCCATGGCCGGGAATTCACCCCTCCACTTT; cdr3_aa: CASKAEAMAGNSPLHF
j_call: TRBJ1-1; clone_size: NA; v_call: TRBV3-1; d_call: NA; cdr3_nt: TGTGCCAGCAGCTCACACGGGGGGAACACTGAAGCTTTCTTT; cdr3_aa: CASSSHGGNTEAFF
j_call: TRBJ1-2; clone_size: many; v_call: TRBV5-1; d_call: NA; cdr3_nt: TGCGCCAGCAGCTTGAATCGGGATGGCTACACCTTC; cdr3_aa: CASSLNRDGYTF
j_call: TRBJ2-1; clone_size: many; v_call: TRBV20-1; d_call: NA; cdr3_nt: TGCAGCCGACTGGACGGATTCTACAATGAGCAGTTCTTC; cdr3_aa: CSRLDGFYNEQFF
j_call: TRBJ2-1; clone_size: few; v_call: TRBV20-1; d_call: TRBD2; cdr3_nt: TGCAGTGCTACGAAGCGGGGCCCCTACAATGAGCAGTTCTTC; cdr3_aa: CSATKRGPYNEQFF
j_call: TRBJ2-7; clone_size: few; v_call: TRBV20-1; d_call: TRBD1; cdr3_nt: TGCAGTGCTAGAGGCCTTAGGGACAGGGACTGGGAGCAGTACTTC; cdr3_aa: CSARGLRDRDWEQYF
j_call: TRBJ1-2; clone_size: many; v_call: TRBV20-1; d_call: NA; cdr3_nt: TGCAGTGCTCTTGCGGGGGGGCAGGGTGGCTACACCTTC; cdr3_aa: CSALAGGQGGYTF
j_call: TRBJ2-5; clone_size: few; v_call: TRBV7-6; d_call: TRBD2; cdr3_nt: TGTGCCAGCAGCTCGGGACTAGCGGAGCTCCAGACCCAGTACTTC; cdr3_aa: CASSSGLAELQTQYF
j_call: TRBJ2-5; clone_size: NA; v_call: TRBV7-7; d_call: NA; cdr3_nt: TGTGCCAGCAGCTTAGGGATTGGGAACCAAGAGACCCAGTACTTC; cdr3_aa: CASSLGIGNQETQYF
j_call: TRBJ2-1; clone_size: NA; v_call: TRBV5-1; d_call: NA; cdr3_nt: TGCGCCAGCAGCTTGGAAATCCAGCAGTTCTTC; cdr3_aa: CASSLEIQQFF
j_call: TRBJ2-7; clone_size: NA; v_call: TRBV12-3/TRBV12-4; d_call: NA; cdr3_nt: TGTGCCAGCGGGTCTGGGGGCAGGTCCTACGAGCAGTACTTC; cdr3_aa: CASGSGGRSYEQYF
j_call: TRBJ2-5; clone_size: many; v_call: TRBV10-3; d_call: NA; cdr3_nt: TGTGCCATCATGATCCGAGCAGGAGAGACCCAGTACTTC; cdr3_aa: CAIMIRAGETQYF
j_call: TRBJ2-2; clone_size: NA; v_call: TRBV11-2; d_call: NA; cdr3_nt: TGTGCCAGCGGCCGGGTATTGAACACCGGGGAGCTGTTTTTT; cdr3_aa: CASGRVLNTGELFF
j_call: TRBJ2-1; clone_size: NA; v_call: TRBV20-1; d_call: NA; cdr3_nt: TGCAGTGCTAGACCCCCGCTAATACGAAATGAGCAGTTCTTC; cdr3_aa: CSARPPLIRNEQFF
j_call: TRBJ2-7; clone_size: many; v_call: TRBV12-3/TRBV12-4; d_call: NA; cdr3_nt: TGTGCCAGCAGTACACGTGGCGAGCAGTACTTC; cdr3_aa: CASSTRGEQYF
j_call: TRBJ2-1; clone_size: many; v_call: TRBV20-1; d_call: NA; cdr3_nt: TGCAGTGCCAAAAAGTTGGCGGGGAACTACAATGAGCAGTTCTTC; cdr3_aa: CSAKKLAGNYNEQFF
j_call: TRBJ2-7; clone_size: NA; v_call: TRBV7-9; d_call: NA; cdr3_nt: TGTGCCAGCAGAGATATGCAGGGAGCTGAGCAGTACTTC; cdr3_aa: CASRDMQGAEQYF
j_call: TRBJ2-1; clone_size: many; v_call: TRBV20-1; d_call: TRBD1; cdr3_nt: TGCAGTGCTAGGGCAACTTGGACAGGAAAAGGCTCCTACAATGAGCAGTTCTTC; cdr3_aa: CSARATWTGKGSYNEQFF
j_call: TRBJ2-1; clone_size: many; v_call: TRBV10-3; d_call: NA; cdr3_nt: TGTGCCATCAGTGAGGCGAACACCTACAATGAGCAGTTCTTC; cdr3_aa: CAISEANTYNEQFF
j_call: TRBJ1-4; clone_size: NA; v_call: TRBV5-4; d_call: TRBD1; cdr3_nt: TGTGCCAGCAGCGTCGCGACAGGGTCTAATGAAAAACTGTTTTTT; cdr3_aa: CASSVATGSNEKLFF
j_call: TRBJ2-4; clone_size: NA; v_call: TRBV7-2; d_call: TRBD1; cdr3_nt: TGTGCCAGCAGTTCGCCGGACAGGGTTGCCAAAAACATTCAGTACTTC; cdr3_aa: CASSSPDRVAKNIQYF
j_call: TRBJ2-7; clone_size: NA; v_call: TRBV18; d_call: TRBD1; cdr3_nt: TGTGCCAGCTCACCCGACAGGGGTTCCTACGAGCAGTACTTC; cdr3_aa: CASSPDRGSYEQYF
j_call: TRBJ2-5; clone_size: NA; v_call: TRBV20-1; d_call: NA; cdr3_nt: TGCAGGATACGACCCAGGGAGATTCGACAAGAGACCCAGTACTTC; cdr3_aa: CRIRPREIRQETQYF
j_call: TRBJ2-1; clone_size: many; v_call: TRBV6-4; d_call: TRBD2; cdr3_nt: TGTGCCAGCAGTTCTAGCGGGGGGTCTAATGAGCAGTTCTTC; cdr3_aa: CASSSSGGSNEQFF
j_call: TRBJ2-3; clone_size: NA; v_call: TRBV7-8; d_call: TRBD1; cdr3_nt: TGTGCCAGCAGCTTCACGACAGGGGGAGATACGCAGTATTTT; cdr3_aa: CASSFTTGGDTQYF
j_call: TRBJ1-4; clone_size: many; v_call: TRBV7-2; d_call: NA; cdr3_nt: TGTGCCAGCAGCTTTGAGTCCCGGGGTAATGAAAAACTGTTTTTT; cdr3_aa: CASSFESRGNEKLFF